This T cell receptor (beta chain) derives from a study of blood T cell repertoires in COVID-19. The overall study: COVID-19 samples from acute and convalescent phases originated in the United States, Italy and Spain. From T cells, B-cell-depleted T cells, or PBMCs came the material, which was cDNA or gDNA.

The CDR3 covers 15 residues. Germline trimming cut 1 base from V and 1 base from J; bases unmatched to any gene: 1. Germline CDR1 reads MNHNS; CDR2 reads SASEGT. How the authors handled the data: How many nucleated cells were present was estimated from reference gene primer amplification. The repertoire was sequenced with immunoSEQ multiplex PCR; TCRdb's copy has only in-frame clones and lacks some. V, J and clone size were drawn from that table, and D and trimming were deduced from the DNA. The top ten hold more than 8% of the sample, which has tens of thousands of clones, approximately 85% seen once.

This clonotype originated in a human donor in a cohort sampled during active COVID-19. The rearrangement links TRBV6-1 to TRBJ2-1, with 7 positions matching TRBD2. The sequenced material came from peripheral blood. Here the CDR3 DNA reads TGTGCCAGCAGTGAAGGCGGGAGTTCCTACAATGAGCAGTTCTTC. Protein: CASSEGGSSYNEQFF.